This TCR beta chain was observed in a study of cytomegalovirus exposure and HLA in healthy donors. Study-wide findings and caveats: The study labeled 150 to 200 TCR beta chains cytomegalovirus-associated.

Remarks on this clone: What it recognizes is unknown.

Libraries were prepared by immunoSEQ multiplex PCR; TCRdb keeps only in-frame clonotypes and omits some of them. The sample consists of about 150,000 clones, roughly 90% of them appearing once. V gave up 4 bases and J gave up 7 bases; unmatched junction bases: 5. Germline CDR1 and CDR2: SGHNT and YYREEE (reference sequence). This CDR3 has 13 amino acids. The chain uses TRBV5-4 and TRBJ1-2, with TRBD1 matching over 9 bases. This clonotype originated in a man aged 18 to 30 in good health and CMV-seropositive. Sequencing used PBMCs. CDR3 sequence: CASSPRDRVGYTF. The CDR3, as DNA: TGTGCCAGCAGCCCCCGGGACAGGGTTGGCTACACCTTC.